The entry that follows covers one T cell receptor (beta chain) sequence. Its antigen is unidentified. This sample was taken from a study of STAT3 mutations in large granular lymphocyte leukemia. Sequencing used immunoSEQ multiplex PCR; TCRdb keeps in-frame clones, though not all of them. The sample lists 35,000 to 40,000 clones, approximately 91% seen once, with roughly 0.39% in the top ten. Findings and limits, study-wide: At least one immunodominant TCR beta clonotype appeared in every T-cell large granular lymphocyte leukemia patient.

The TCR was taken from a human donor with T large granular lymphocyte leukemia. Some clones in this sample may be carry-over from other donors' samples. Sequencing used PBMCs.

The CDR3 spells CASWTSAPYEQYF. The DNA for the CDR3 is TGTGCCAGTTGGACTAGCGCACCCTACGAGCAGTACTTC. The rearrangement uses TRBV6-5 and TRBJ2-7; the match to TRBD2 covers 9 bases. CDR3 length: 13 residues. Germline lookup yields CDR1 MNHEY and CDR2 SVGAGI. Trimming cost V 9 bases and J 2 bases; bases outside gene matches: 5.